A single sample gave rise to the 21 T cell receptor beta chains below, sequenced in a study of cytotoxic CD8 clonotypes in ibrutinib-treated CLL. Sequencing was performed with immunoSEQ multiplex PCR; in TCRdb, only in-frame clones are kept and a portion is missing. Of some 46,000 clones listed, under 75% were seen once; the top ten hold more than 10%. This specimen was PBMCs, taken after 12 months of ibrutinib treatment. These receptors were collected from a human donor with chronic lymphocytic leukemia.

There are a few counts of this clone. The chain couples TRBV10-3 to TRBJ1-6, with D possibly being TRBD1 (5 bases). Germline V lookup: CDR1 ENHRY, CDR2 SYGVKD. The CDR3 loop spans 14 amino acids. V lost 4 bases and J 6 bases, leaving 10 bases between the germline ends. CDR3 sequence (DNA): TGTGCCATCAGTGGGGGGATCGGTAATTCACCCCTCCACTTT. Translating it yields CAISGGIGNSPLHF.

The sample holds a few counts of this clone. The CDR3 DNA reads as TGCAGCGTTGACAACAGGGGGACCTCCTACGAGCAGTACTTC. Its protein product is CSVDNRGTSYEQYF. V usage is TRBV29-1 and J usage is TRBJ2-7; 8 nucleotides match TRBD1. The CDR3 has 14 residues. V shed 3 bases and J 0 bases; nucleotides not matched to a gene: 4. The germline gives CDR1 SQVTM, CDR2 ANQGSEA.

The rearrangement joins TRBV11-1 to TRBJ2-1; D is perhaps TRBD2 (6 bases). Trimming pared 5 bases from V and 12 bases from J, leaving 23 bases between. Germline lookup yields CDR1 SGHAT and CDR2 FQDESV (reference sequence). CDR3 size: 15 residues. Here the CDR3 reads CASSPRLEASYVQFF. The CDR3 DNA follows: TGTGCCAGCAGCCCCCGACTAGAGGCAAGTTACGTGCAGTTCTTC.

The CDR3 loop reads CASSLRTGGQPQHF. The CDR3 DNA reads as TGTGCCAGCTCACTTCGGACAGGGGGTCAGCCCCAGCATTTT. V and J are TRBV18 and TRBJ1-5, with 10 bases identical to TRBD1. There are 14 residues in the CDR3. V lost 4 bases to trimming and J lost 6 bases; unmatched junction nucleotides: 3. Germline CDR1 KGHSH, CDR2 LQKENI.

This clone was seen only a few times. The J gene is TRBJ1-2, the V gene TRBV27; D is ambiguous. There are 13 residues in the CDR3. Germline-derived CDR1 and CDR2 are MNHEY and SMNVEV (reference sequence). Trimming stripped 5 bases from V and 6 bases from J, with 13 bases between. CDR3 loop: CASSPRLGNGYTF. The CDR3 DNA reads TGTGCCAGCAGTCCCCGCCTGGGCAATGGCTACACCTTC.

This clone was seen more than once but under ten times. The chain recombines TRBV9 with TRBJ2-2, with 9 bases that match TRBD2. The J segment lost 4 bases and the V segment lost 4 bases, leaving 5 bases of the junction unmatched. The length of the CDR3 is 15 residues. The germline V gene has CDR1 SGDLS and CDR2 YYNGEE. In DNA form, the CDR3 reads TGTGCCAGCAGCCGCGGGGGGGCTGGCACCGGGGAGCTGTTTTTT. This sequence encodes CASSRGGAGTGELFF.

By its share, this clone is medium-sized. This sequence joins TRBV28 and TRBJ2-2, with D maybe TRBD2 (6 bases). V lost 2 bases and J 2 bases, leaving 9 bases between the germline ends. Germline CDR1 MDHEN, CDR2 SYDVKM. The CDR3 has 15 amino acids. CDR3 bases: TGTGCCAGCAGTTTAGCGGGGCCAAACACCGGGGAGCTGTTTTTT. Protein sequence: CASSLAGPNTGELFF.

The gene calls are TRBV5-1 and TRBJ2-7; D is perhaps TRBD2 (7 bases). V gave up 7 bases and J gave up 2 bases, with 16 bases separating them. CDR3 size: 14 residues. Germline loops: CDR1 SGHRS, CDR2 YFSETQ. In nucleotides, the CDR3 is TGCGCCAGCTCCGGGGGGCAGCCACCCTACGAGCAGTACTTC. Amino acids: CASSGGQPPYEQYF.

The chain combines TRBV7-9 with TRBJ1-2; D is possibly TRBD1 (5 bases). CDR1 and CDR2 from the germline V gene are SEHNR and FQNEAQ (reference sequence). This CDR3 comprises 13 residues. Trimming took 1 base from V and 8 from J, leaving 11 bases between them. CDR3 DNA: TGTGCCAGCAGCTTAGAGGCAGGGAGCGGCTACACCTTC. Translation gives CASSLEAGSGYTF.

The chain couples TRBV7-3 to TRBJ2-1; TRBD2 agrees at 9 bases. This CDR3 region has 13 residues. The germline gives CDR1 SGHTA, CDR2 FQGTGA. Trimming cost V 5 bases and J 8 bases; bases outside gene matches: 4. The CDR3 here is CASSPSGGYEQFF. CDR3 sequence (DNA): TGTGCCAGCAGCCCCAGCGGGGGGTATGAGCAGTTCTTC.

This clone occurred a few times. The CDR3 is CASSESSGTGYGYTF. The CDR3 nucleotides read TGTGCCAGCAGCGAGTCCTCCGGGACAGGCTATGGCTACACCTTC. The gene calls are TRBV9 and TRBJ1-2, with TRBD1 identical over 8 bases. The CDR3 extends over 15 amino acids. V shed 3 bases and J 4 bases; nucleotides not matched to a gene: 8. Germline loops: CDR1 SGDLS, CDR2 YYNGEE.

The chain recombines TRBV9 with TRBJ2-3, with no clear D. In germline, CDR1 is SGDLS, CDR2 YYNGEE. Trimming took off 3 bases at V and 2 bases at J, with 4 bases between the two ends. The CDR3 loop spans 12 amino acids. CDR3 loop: CASSEFTDTQYF. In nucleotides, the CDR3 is TGTGCCAGCAGCGAGTTCACAGATACGCAGTATTTT.

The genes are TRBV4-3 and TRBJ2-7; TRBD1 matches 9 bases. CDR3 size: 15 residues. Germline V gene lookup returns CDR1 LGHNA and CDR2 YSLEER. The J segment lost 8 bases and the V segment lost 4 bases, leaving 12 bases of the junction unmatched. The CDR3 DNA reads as TGCGCCAGCAGCCCAGGGACAGGGTTCCTTGCCAAGCAGTACTTC. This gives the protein CASSPGTGFLAKQYF.

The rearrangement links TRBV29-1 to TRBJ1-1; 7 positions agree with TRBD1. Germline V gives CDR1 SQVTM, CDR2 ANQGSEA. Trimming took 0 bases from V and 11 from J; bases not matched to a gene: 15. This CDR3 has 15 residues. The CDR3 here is CSVEDLQGGKSGAFF. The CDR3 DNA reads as TGCAGCGTTGAAGATCTTCAGGGGGGGAAATCGGGGGCTTTCTTT.

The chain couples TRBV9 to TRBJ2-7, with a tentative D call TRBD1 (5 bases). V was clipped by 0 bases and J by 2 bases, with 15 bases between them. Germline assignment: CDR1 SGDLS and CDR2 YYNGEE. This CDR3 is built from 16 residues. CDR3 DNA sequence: TGTGCCAGCAGCGTAGGGGCGGCAGGGTCCCCCTACGAGCAGTACTTC. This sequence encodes CASSVGAAGSPYEQYF.

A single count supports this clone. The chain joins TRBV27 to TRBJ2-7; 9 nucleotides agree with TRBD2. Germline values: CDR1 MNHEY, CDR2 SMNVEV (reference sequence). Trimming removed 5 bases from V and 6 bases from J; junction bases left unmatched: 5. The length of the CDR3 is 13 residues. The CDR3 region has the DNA TGTGCCAGCAGTGCGCGGGGGGGCCGCGAGCAGTACTTC. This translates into CASSARGGREQYF.

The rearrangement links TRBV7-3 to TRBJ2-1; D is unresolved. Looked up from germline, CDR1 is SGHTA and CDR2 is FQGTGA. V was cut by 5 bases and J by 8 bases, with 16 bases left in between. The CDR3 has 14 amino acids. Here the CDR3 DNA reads TGTGCCAGCAGCAAAAAGGGCGAATTGGATGAGCAGTTCTTC. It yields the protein CASSKKGELDEQFF.

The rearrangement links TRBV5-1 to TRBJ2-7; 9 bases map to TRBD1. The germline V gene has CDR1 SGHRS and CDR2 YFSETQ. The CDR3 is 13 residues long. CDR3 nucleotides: TGCGCAACCTCCGGGACAGGGATCAACGAGCAGTACTTC. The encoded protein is CATSGTGINEQYF.

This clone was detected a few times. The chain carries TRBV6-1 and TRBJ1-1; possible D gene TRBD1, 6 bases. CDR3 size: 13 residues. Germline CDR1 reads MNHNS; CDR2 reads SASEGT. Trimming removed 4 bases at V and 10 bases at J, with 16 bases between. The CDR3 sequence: CASSANKGGAAFF. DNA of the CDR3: TGTGCCAGCAGTGCGAACAAAGGGGGAGCAGCTTTCTTT.

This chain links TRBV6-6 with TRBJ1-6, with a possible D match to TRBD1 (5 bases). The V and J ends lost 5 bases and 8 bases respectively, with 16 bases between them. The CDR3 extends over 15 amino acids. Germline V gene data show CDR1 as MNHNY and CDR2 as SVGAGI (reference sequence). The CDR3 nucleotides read TGTGCCAGCAGTCCCGCCGGGGCTCAGGATTCACCCCTCCACTTT. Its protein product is CASSPAGAQDSPLHF.

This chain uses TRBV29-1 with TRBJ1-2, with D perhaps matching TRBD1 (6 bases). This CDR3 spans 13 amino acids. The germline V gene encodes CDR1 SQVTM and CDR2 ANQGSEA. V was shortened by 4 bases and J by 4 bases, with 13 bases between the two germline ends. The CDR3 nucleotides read TGCAGCGTTGGAGGACAGTCGGGCTATGGCTACACCTTC. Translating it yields CSVGGQSGYGYTF. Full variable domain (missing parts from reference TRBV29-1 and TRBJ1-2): SAVISQKPSRDICQRGTSLTIQCQVDSQVTMMFWYRQQPGQSLTLIATANQGSEATYESGFVIDKFPISRPNLTFSTLTVSNMSPEDSSIYLCSVGGQSGYGYTFGSGTRLTVV.